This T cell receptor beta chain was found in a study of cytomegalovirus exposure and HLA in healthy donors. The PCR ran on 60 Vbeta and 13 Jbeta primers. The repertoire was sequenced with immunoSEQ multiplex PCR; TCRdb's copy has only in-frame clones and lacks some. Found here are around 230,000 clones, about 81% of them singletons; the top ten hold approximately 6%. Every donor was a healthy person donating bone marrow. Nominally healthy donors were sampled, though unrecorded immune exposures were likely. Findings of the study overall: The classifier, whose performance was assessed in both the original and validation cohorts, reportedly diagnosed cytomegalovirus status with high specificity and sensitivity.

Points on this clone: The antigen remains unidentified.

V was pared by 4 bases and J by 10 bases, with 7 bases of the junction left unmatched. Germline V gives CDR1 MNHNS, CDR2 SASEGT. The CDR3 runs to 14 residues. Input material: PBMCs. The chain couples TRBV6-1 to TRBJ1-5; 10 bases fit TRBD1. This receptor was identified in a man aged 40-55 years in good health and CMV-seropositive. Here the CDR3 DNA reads TGTGCCAGCAGTGTAGGGACAGGGGCAGGTCCCCAGCATTTT. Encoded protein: CASSVGTGAGPQHF.